What follows is one T cell receptor (beta chain) and its context. Its antigen is not yet known. No per-base quality is available; no much larger clone lies one base away. Libraries were constructed by RT-PCR. The reads were generated on an Illumina HiSeq 2500. TCRdb handled the public reads itself, with Q25 trimming in fastp and clone calling in MiXCR, and kept productive beta chains. Each entry is one CDR3 protein sequence, shown with its most common DNA and genes. The sample data list about 650,000 distinct CDR3 sequences, and 14% of these were observed just once. The ten largest clones take up 7.5% to 9% of the sample. The data stem from a study of response to subunit inactivated influenza vaccine (dated by TCRdb to the late 2010s). For the study in its entirety: The study used deep quantitative T cell receptor repertoire profiling to track responses to a trivalent subunit inactivated influenza vaccine.

Relative to germline, V is missing 3 bases and J is missing 7 bases, with 7 bases of the junction outside any gene match. Measured from the cysteine to the phenylalanine, the CDR3 is 16 residues long. Only CDR3 DNA is held: 48 bases, read in frame from base 1. According to the germline V gene, CDR1 reads SGHTA and CDR2 reads FQGTGA. Study-wide conclusions, independent of this receptor: The authors suggested that each seasonal influenza vaccination may recruit only a limited number of new T cells.

The chain was built from TRBV7-3 and TRBJ2-2; the junction holds 11 bases that match TRBD2. The TCR was taken from a man in his fifties or sixties who received an inactivated influenza vaccine. Donor details come from another sample of the same person, matched by shared clones. Sample: PBMCs from blood, taken around 15 days before vaccination. CDR3 reads: CASSLGGTSGYGELFF. The nucleotides are TGTGCCAGCAGCTTGGGGGGGACTAGCGGCTACGGGGAGCTGTTTTTT.